This TCR beta chain was sequenced in a study of siplizumab effects on memory and regulatory T cells. As concerns this clone: Its antigen is not known.

Sequenced by immunoSEQ multiplex PCR; TCRdb stores in-frame clones only, minus some. The sample lists about 62,000 clones; about 80% were seen once. Study findings and constraints: The Treg-derived share of mappable alloreactive CD4+ clones averaged 68.8% with siplizumab and 26.9% in controls.

This CDR3 region has 14 residues. The V and J ends lost 6 bases and 6 bases, in that order; junction bases with no gene match: 10. The germline V gene has CDR1 MDHEN and CDR2 SYDVKM. This TCR was sampled from a human donor in good health. This chain joins TRBV28 and TRBJ2-7, with 8 bases lining up with TRBD1. The specimen sequenced was memory CD4+ T cells sorted from blood. The CDR3 spells CASSPRTGPIEQYF. CDR3 sequence (DNA): TGTGCCAGCAGCCCAAGGACAGGGCCCATCGAGCAGTACTTC. The full variable domain, in which reference TRBV28 and TRBJ2-7 provide the parts outside the CDR3, is DVKVTQSSRYLVKRTGEKVFLECVQDMDHENMFWYRQDPGLGLRLIYFSYDVKMKEKGDIPEGYSVSREKKERFSLILESASTNQTSMYLCASSPRTGPIEQYFGPGTRLTVT.